The clone carrying this TCR beta chain has only a few counts. Authors' methods: How many nucleated cells were present was estimated from reference gene primer amplification. Using immunoSEQ multiplex PCR, the repertoire was profiled, and TCRdb retains in-frame clones only, with some absent. That table is the source of V, J and clone size, and D and trimming were worked out from the DNA. Seen here are approximately 230,000 clones, about four fifths observed once, and the top ten hold more than 7%. The source of the sample is a study of blood T cell repertoires in COVID-19. Study context: There were acute and convalescent COVID-19 samples, and they came from the United States, Italy and Spain. The cDNA or gDNA used as material had been derived from T cells, B-cell-depleted T cells, or PBMCs.

Sequencing was performed on peripheral blood. The receptor was isolated from an older man with acute or convalescent COVID-19.

The CDR3 spells CASSFSPGMNTEAFF. Here the CDR3 DNA reads TGTGCCAGCAGTTTTTCCCCAGGTATGAACACTGAAGCTTTCTTT. The chain combines TRBV28 with TRBJ1-1; D is unresolved. This CDR3 has 15 residues. CDR1 MDHEN and CDR2 SYDVKM come from the germline V gene. Between the trimmed V and J ends, which lost 3 bases and 0 bases, there was a span of 11 bases.